Listed here is a single T cell receptor beta chain. Libraries were prepared by immunoSEQ multiplex PCR; TCRdb keeps only in-frame clonotypes and omits some of them. The sample lists 90,000 to 150,000 clones, approximately 77% seen once, with 6.5% to 9% in the top ten. These data originate in a study of blood T cell repertoires in COVID-19. The CDR3 is made up of 17 amino acids. Losses at the gene ends were 3 bases for V and 5 bases for J; bases not matched to a gene: 12. CDR1 KGHSH and CDR2 LQKENI come from the germline V gene. The sequence came from a human donor in a cohort sampled during active COVID-19. The chain recombines TRBV18 with TRBJ2-4; 8 nucleotides match TRBD2. Sequencing was carried out using peripheral blood. CDR3 residues: CASSPVMTGRGENIQYF. The CDR3 DNA reads as TGTGCCAGCTCACCCGTGATGACCGGGAGGGGGGAAAACATTCAGTACTTC.